This T cell receptor (beta chain) came from a study of blood T cell repertoires in COVID-19. The CDR3 sequence is 13 residues long. CDR1 MNHNS and CDR2 SASEGT come from the germline V gene. Between the trimmed V and J ends, which lost 6 bases and 1 base, there was a span of 9 bases. Repertoires were generated with immunoSEQ multiplex PCR, while TCRdb's copy carries only in-frame clones and drops some. The repertoire has roughly 320,000 clones, nearly 90% of them found once; the top ten carry 1.5% to 2%. The J gene is TRBJ1-1, the V gene TRBV6-1, with D possibly being TRBD1 (6 bases). Sequenced sample: peripheral blood. This receptor was taken from a woman younger than 45 with COVID-19, enrolled during active disease. CDR3 in amino acids: CASSQTGNTEAFF. In DNA, the CDR3 is TGTGCCAGCAGCCAGACAGGGAACACTGAAGCTTTCTTT.